This record looks at one TCR beta chain sequence and its context. Repertoires were generated with immunoSEQ multiplex PCR, while TCRdb's copy carries only in-frame clones and drops some. The sample carries about 380,000 clones, 85% to 95% recorded once. The data belong to a study of shared T cell receptors in the human thymus. Trimming cost V 10 bases and J 6 bases; bases outside gene matches: 8. Germline-derived CDR1 and CDR2 are SNHLY and FYNNEI. The CDR3 length is 14 residues. Material for sequencing was thymocytes. The chain recombines TRBV2 with TRBJ2-1; the match to TRBD2 covers 11 bases. The sequence came from a human donor. CDR3 loop: CAIISGRVGNEQFF. The CDR3 nucleotides are TGTGCCATTATTAGCGGGAGGGTCGGCAATGAGCAGTTCTTC.